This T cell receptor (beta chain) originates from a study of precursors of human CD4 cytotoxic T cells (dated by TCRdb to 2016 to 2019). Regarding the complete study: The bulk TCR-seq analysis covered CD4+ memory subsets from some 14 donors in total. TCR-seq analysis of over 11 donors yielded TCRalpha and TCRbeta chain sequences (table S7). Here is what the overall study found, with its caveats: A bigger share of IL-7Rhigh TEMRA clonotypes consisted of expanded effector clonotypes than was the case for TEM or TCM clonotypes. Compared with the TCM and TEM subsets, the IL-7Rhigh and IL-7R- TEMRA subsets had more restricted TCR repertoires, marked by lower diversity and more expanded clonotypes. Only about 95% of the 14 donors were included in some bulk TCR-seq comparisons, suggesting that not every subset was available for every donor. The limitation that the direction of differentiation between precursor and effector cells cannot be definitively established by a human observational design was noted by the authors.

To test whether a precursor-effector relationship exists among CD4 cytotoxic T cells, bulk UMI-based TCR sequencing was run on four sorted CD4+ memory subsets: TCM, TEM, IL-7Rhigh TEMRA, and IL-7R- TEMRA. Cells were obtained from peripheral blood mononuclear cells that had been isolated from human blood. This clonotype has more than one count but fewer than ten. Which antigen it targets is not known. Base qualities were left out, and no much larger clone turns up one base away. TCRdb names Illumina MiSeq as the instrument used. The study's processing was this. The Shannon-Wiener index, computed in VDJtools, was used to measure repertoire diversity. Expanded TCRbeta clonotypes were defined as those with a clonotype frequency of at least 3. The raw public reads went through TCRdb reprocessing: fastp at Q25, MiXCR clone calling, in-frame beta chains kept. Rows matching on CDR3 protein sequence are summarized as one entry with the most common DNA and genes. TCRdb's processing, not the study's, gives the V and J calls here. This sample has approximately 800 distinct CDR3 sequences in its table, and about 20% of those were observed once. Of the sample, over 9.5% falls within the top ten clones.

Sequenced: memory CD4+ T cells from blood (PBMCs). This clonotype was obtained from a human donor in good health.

The CDR3 has the sequence CSVDSGSGTGELFF. The nucleotides read TGCAGCGTTGATAGCGGGAGCGGAACCGGGGAGCTGTTTTTT. Here the chain combines TRBV29-1 and TRBJ2-2; TRBD2 matches 9 bases in the middle. Sequences SQVTM (CDR1) and ANQGSEA (CDR2) are obtained from the germline V gene. After removal of 3 bases from V and 5 bases from J, the junction retains 4 bases not matched to a gene. CDR3 length: 14 amino acids, cysteine to phenylalanine. This entry keeps only the CDR3 DNA: 42 bases, framed from base 1.